The 22 T cell receptor beta chains in this list originate from one sample, sequenced in a study of blood T cells in healthy people across ages. It was with a sample-barcoded 5' primer and a J-beta primer mix that a second PCR of about 6 to 12 cycles was run. TCRdb analysed the 5' RACE reads with MiXCR anew, one entry per CDR3 protein. The sample consists of approximately 1.5 million distinct CDR3 sequences, 35% to 45% of them appearing once. Input material: blood. These receptors came from a woman aged 18 to 35 in good health.

This clonotype was recorded a few times. The chain links TRBV28 to TRBJ2-7, with 12 bases fitting TRBD2. Germline assignment: CDR1 MDHEN and CDR2 SYDVKM. The V and J ends lost 7 bases and 4 bases, in that order; junction bases with no gene match: 14. The CDR3 extends over 17 amino acids. The CDR3 coding sequence is TGTGCCAGCAAAGGACTAGCGGGATCGCAGGGGGAGTACGAGCAGTACTTC. It yields the protein CASKGLAGSQGEYEQYF.

Comments on this clonotype: The CDR3 does not close with the conserved phenylalanine or tryptophan, likely indicating a read error. The rearrangement links TRBV29-1 to TRBJ1-2; D gene unclear. V gave up 2 bases and J gave up 8 bases, with 15 bases separating them. Germline CDR1 SQVTM, CDR2 ANQGSEA. CDR3 length: 13 amino acids. CDR3 in amino acids: CSVELAGLQGYTV. DNA for the CDR3: TGCAGCGTTGAACTGGCTGGGCTCCAGGGCTACACCGTC.

The V and J genes are TRBV11-2 and TRBJ2-1; 15 bases fit TRBD2. From germline, CDR1 is SGHAT and CDR2 FQNNGV. V trimming: 3 bases; J trimming: 4 bases; junction bases outside the gene matches: 13. The CDR3 is 20 amino acids. CDR3 coding DNA: TGTGCCAGCAGCTTCCCAACTTCCTCCGGGACTAGCGGGAGGTACAATGAGCAGTTCTTC. Amino acid sequence: CASSFPTSSGTSGRYNEQFF.

This clonotype was found a few times. This sequence joins TRBV20-1 and TRBJ2-3; TRBD2 matches 12 bases. The V gene's germline CDR1 is DFQATT and CDR2 SNEGSKA (reference sequence). There are 17 residues in the CDR3. J lost 2 bases, V lost 6 bases, and 12 bases had no gene match. Written as DNA, the CDR3 is TGCAGTGCAACGACTAGCGGGAGAGAACCCCTCACAGATACGCAGTATTTT. This translates into CSATTSGREPLTDTQYF.

The chain has TRBV11-3 and TRBJ2-7, with 9 positions matching TRBD1. The CDR3 consists of 20 residues. Germline CDR1 reads SGHNT; CDR2 reads YENEEA. With V trimmed by 4 bases and J by 7 bases, 26 bases remained unmatched. CDR3: CASSSSNIDTGGYSYNEQYF. As DNA, the CDR3 is TGTGCCAGCAGCTCCTCCAACATCGATACAGGGGGCTACTCCTACAATGAGCAGTACTTC.

The chain is built from TRBV20-1 and TRBJ2-7, with D possibly being TRBD1 or TRBD2 (5 bases each). The ends were cut back, 6 bases at V and 3 bases at J, with 15 bases in the middle. CDR3 length equals 13 residues. Looked up from germline, CDR1 is DFQATT and CDR2 is SNEGSKA (reference sequence). Here the CDR3 reads CSATPWGYYEQYF. As DNA, the CDR3 is TGCAGTGCCACCCCGTGGGGGTACTACGAGCAGTACTTC.

This sequence joins TRBV7-8 and TRBJ2-2; TRBD1 matches 8 bases. The CDR3 has 18 amino acids. CDR1 and CDR2 (germline): SGHVS, FQNEAQ. V dropped 2 bases and J dropped 4; count of bases not matched to a gene: 12. CDR3 sequence: CASSLNRRTGLLTGELFF. The DNA for the CDR3 is TGTGCCAGCAGCTTAAACCGGAGGACAGGGCTTCTCACCGGGGAGCTGTTTTTT.

As DNA, the CDR3 is TGTGCCAGCAGCACCCAGACTAGCGTCGGTGAGCAGTTCTTC. Translated: CASSTQTSVGEQFF. The chain joins TRBV12-3 or TRBV12-4 to TRBJ2-1; 8 nucleotides line up with TRBD2. The V segment lost 6 bases and the J segment 9 bases; nucleotides outside the gene matches: 10. The CDR3 extends over 14 amino acids.

This clonotype was counted between two and nine times. This chain links TRBV4-3 with TRBJ1-1, with unresolved D. V was trimmed by 1 base and J by 1 base, leaving 10 bases between them. The germline V gene has CDR1 LGHNA and CDR2 YSLEER. The CDR3 is made up of 15 amino acids. The CDR3 region is CASSQVKRPNTEAFF. The CDR3 nucleotides are TGCGCCAGCAGCCAAGTTAAGAGACCGAACACTGAAGCTTTCTTT.

V usage is TRBV6-6 and J usage is TRBJ2-3, with 8 bases identical to TRBD1. V lost 2 bases and J lost 6; bases outside the gene matches: 13. Germline lookup yields CDR1 MNHNY and CDR2 SVGAGI (reference sequence). The CDR3 has 17 residues. In DNA, the CDR3 is TGTGCCAGCAGTTACCCCAAGGACAGGGCCGATTCTGATACGCAGTATTTT. Translation: CASSYPKDRADSDTQYF.

V and J are TRBV19 and TRBJ1-1; no firm D call. This CDR3 contains 10 residues. V lost 8 bases and J 7 bases, leaving 8 bases between the germline ends. Germline V gene lookup returns CDR1 LNHDA and CDR2 SQIVND (reference sequence). CDR3 in amino acids: CASGAFEAFF. The CDR3 bases are TGTGCCAGTGGAGCGTTTGAAGCTTTCTTT.

This clonotype has only a few counts. This rearrangement joins TRBV7-2 to TRBJ2-1; 8 nucleotides match TRBD2. J was trimmed by 4 bases and V by 2 bases; bases with no gene match: 7. The CDR3 totals 16 residues. Germline CDR1 reads SGHTA; CDR2 reads FQGNSA. The CDR3, as DNA: TGTGCCAGCAGCTTAACCCGGGGGGGTGATTACAATGAGCAGTTCTTC. Translation gives CASSLTRGGDYNEQFF.

Worth noting for this clonotype: A junction end diverges from the germline sequence, so it may reflect a read error. The V gene is TRBV29-1, the J gene TRBJ2-1; no reliable D call. This CDR3 contains 12 residues. From germline, CDR1 is SQVTM and CDR2 ANQGSEA. The CDR3, as DNA: TGCGGCGTTGAACCCCAGGTGGATGAGCAGTTCTTC. Protein: CGVEPQVDEQFF.

V gene TRBV11-2 combines with J gene TRBJ2-5, with D possibly being TRBD1 (6 bases). The CDR3 loop spans 19 amino acids. Germline V gene lookup returns CDR1 SGHAT and CDR2 FQNNGV. The V end was cut by 6 bases, the J end by 5 bases, with 31 bases between. DNA for the CDR3: TGTGCCAGCAGTCGGACAGTTTTAGGTCCTACTCAAACGGTGGAGACCCAGTACTTC. It is translated as CASSRTVLGPTQTVETQYF.

The chain joins TRBV6-1 to TRBJ2-7; D possibly corresponds to TRBD2 (6 bases). The germline gives CDR1 MNHNS, CDR2 SASEGT. V lost 6 bases to trimming and J lost 3 bases, with 9 bases between them. The CDR3 has 12 amino acids. The CDR3 loop is CASRAGIYEQYF. CDR3 sequence (DNA): TGTGCCAGCAGAGCGGGCATCTACGAGCAGTACTTC.

This clonotype was seen only a few times. The chain recombines TRBV20-1 with TRBJ2-7; D is unresolved. The germline V gene encodes CDR1 DFQATT and CDR2 SNEGSKA (reference sequence). Trimming cost V 1 base and J 4 bases, with 11 bases left between them. This CDR3 contains 13 residues. In nucleotides, the CDR3 is TGCAGTGCTAGAGGGAACGGTTGGTACGAGCAGTACTTC. It codes for CSARGNGWYEQYF.

The rearrangement joins TRBV7-2 to TRBJ2-7, with TRBD2 matching 8 bases. This CDR3 is 14 amino acids long. V gave up 7 bases and J gave up 1 base; unmatched junction bases: 6. Germline V lookup: CDR1 SGHTA, CDR2 FQGNSA. The CDR3 sequence: CASTIGGGSYEQYF. Written as DNA, the CDR3 is TGTGCCAGCACCATCGGGGGGGGTTCCTACGAGCAGTACTTC.

The chain carries TRBV2 and TRBJ2-7, with a possible D match to TRBD2 (6 bases). The CDR3 consists of 14 residues. The V and J ends lost 8 bases and 6 bases respectively, with 20 bases between them. Germline V gives CDR1 SNHLY, CDR2 FYNNEI. This chain's CDR3 is CASDRDSTPREQYF. CDR3 sequence (DNA): TGTGCCAGCGACCGGGACTCTACCCCCCGCGAGCAGTACTTC.

This clonotype was observed a few times. The rearrangement joins TRBV10-3 to TRBJ1-1; D remains ambiguous. The CDR3 consists of 12 residues. The V end was cut by 6 bases, the J end by 0 bases, with 5 bases between. CDR1 and CDR2 from the germline V gene are ENHRY and SYGVKD. The CDR3 DNA follows: TGTGCCATCAGCACCATGAACACTGAAGCTTTCTTT. Amino acid sequence: CAISTMNTEAFF.

The V call is TRBV7-2, the J call TRBJ2-4, with D uncertain. The ends were cut back, 1 base at V and 6 bases at J, with 10 bases in the middle. This CDR3 has 14 amino acids. The V gene's germline CDR1 is SGHTA and CDR2 FQGNSA. CDR3 DNA sequence: TGTGCCAGCAGCTTAGTAGGAGAGGTAAACATTCAGTACTTC. Translation gives CASSLVGEVNIQYF.

This clonotype has at least ten counts. This chain joins TRBV7-6 and TRBJ1-5; possible D gene TRBD1, 5 bases. V gave up 6 bases and J gave up 7 bases, with 13 bases separating them. This CDR3 region has 13 residues. The germline V gene has CDR1 SGHVS and CDR2 FNYEAQ. The DNA of the CDR3 is TGTGCCAGCAGTCAAGTGGGGGTACAGCCCCAGCATTTT. It encodes CASSQVGVQPQHF.

This clonotype was seen a few times. The V call is TRBV7-2, the J call TRBJ2-1; 8 bases fit TRBD1. CDR3 length: 16 residues. Unmatched junction bases numbered 5, after V lost 2 bases and J lost 2 bases. Germline V gives CDR1 SGHTA, CDR2 FQGNSA. CDR3: CASSLRGTGAYNEQFF. CDR3 bases: TGTGCCAGCAGCTTACGGGGGACAGGAGCCTACAATGAGCAGTTCTTC.